What follows are 10 T cell receptor beta chains derived from one specimen sequenced in a study of blood T cell repertoires in COVID-19. The method was immunoSEQ multiplex PCR; TCRdb's version includes in-frame clones alone and lacks a portion of them. The sample has about 220,000 clones; approximately 82% are singletons. The specimen sequenced was peripheral blood. The receptor set was obtained from a woman of 80 years or more with acute or convalescent COVID-19.

The CDR3 DNA reads as TGTGCCAGTAGTCCGAGGGGGACTTCACCCCTCCACTTT. Its translation: CASSPRGTSPLHF. V usage is TRBV19 and J usage is TRBJ1-6; TRBD1 might be the D (6 bases). The CDR3 totals 13 residues. The germline gives CDR1 LNHDA, CDR2 SQIVND (reference sequence). V was trimmed by 5 bases and J by 9 bases, leaving 11 bases between them.

The V call is TRBV6-6, the J call TRBJ2-3; no clear D. From germline, CDR1 is MNHNY and CDR2 SVGAGI (reference sequence). CDR3 length: 14 residues. The V gene lost 1 base and the J gene lost 6 bases, with 11 bases spanning the gap. Here the CDR3 DNA reads TGTGCCAGCAGTTACTTGGGCCCAGAGGATACGCAGTATTTT. This sequence encodes CASSYLGPEDTQYF.

The chain employs TRBV12-2 and TRBJ1-3. TRBV12-2 is deemed a pseudogene. The CDR3 has 15 residues. This chain's CDR3 is CASRWPGFSGNTIYF. CDR3 coding DNA: TGTGCAAGTCGCTGGCCGGGATTCTCTGGAAACACCATATATTTT.

This clone was observed a few times. This rearrangement joins TRBV4-2 to TRBJ2-7, with 10 bases aligning to TRBD2. V lost 6 bases to trimming and J lost 1 base; unmatched junction nucleotides: 3. Germline V gene data show CDR1 as LGHNA and CDR2 as YNFKEQ. CDR3 length equals 14 residues. In DNA form, the CDR3 reads TGTGCCAGCAGAACTAGCGGGACTTCCTACGAGCAGTACTTC. It is translated as CASRTSGTSYEQYF.

The chain uses TRBV6-5 and TRBJ1-1; D gene unclear. The V gene's germline CDR1 is MNHEY and CDR2 SVGAGI. This CDR3 has 14 residues. V was trimmed by 5 bases and J by 1 base, leaving 11 bases between them. Here the CDR3 reads CASSRSFANTEAFF. DNA for the CDR3: TGTGCCAGCAGTCGCAGTTTTGCGAACACTGAAGCTTTCTTT.

The V and J genes are TRBV7-2 and TRBJ1-4; 8 bases agree with TRBD1. Trimming cost V 5 bases and J 0 bases; bases outside gene matches: 8. Germline CDR1 reads SGHTA; CDR2 reads FQGNSA. The CDR3 covers 17 residues. The CDR3 protein is CASSVTGAGATNEKLFF. CDR3 DNA: TGTGCCAGCAGCGTGACAGGGGCGGGAGCAACTAATGAAAAACTGTTTTTT.

V is TRBV12-3 or TRBV12-4 and J is TRBJ1-1, with D perhaps matching TRBD1 (5 bases). CDR3 length: 12 residues. Trimming took off 3 bases at V and 5 bases at J, with 7 bases between the two ends. Written as DNA, the CDR3 is TGTGCCAGCAGTTTTAGGGGTACTGAAGCTTTCTTT. Its protein is CASSFRGTEAFF.

The chain combines TRBV18 with TRBJ2-7, with 9 nucleotides matching TRBD1. Germline values: CDR1 KGHSH, CDR2 LQKENI. The trim removed 4 bases at V and 5 bases at J, leaving 9 bases unmatched. The CDR3 runs to 15 residues. CDR3 residues: CASSRTGTGRDEQYF. For the CDR3, the DNA is TGTGCCAGCTCACGGACCGGGACAGGGAGAGACGAGCAGTACTTC.

V is TRBV4-1 and J is TRBJ2-2; D unresolved. Germline V gene data show CDR1 as MGHRA and CDR2 as YSYEKL. The CDR3 sequence is 16 residues long. V shed 0 bases and J shed 2 bases, with 10 bases lying between them. The CDR3 bases are TGCGCCAGCAGCCAAGAGGCGCGGATAAACACCGGGGAGCTGTTTTTT. This translates into CASSQEARINTGELFF.

CDR3 nucleotides: TGTGCCAGCAGCCGCGACGGGAATGAGCAGTTCTTC. This gives the protein CASSRDGNEQFF. V and J are TRBV12-3 or TRBV12-4 and TRBJ2-1; D is uncertain. V was pared by 6 bases and J by 7 bases, with 10 bases between. The CDR3 is 12 amino acids.